The source of this T cell receptor beta chain is a study of T-cell memory formation after mild COVID-19. The CDR3 totals 15 residues. CDR1 and CDR2 from the germline V gene are SQVTM and ANQGSEA. V dropped 6 bases and J dropped 5; count of bases not matched to a gene: 12. TCRdb analysed the 5' RACE reads with MiXCR anew, one entry per CDR3 protein. The table has some 2,000 distinct CDR3 sequences, less than 75% seen once. This clonotype was obtained from an adult who had mild COVID-19 (a few samples of this study predate the infection). Cell type and time point are not known. This chain connects TRBV29-1 to TRBJ2-5; 10 nucleotides line up with TRBD2. What was sequenced was PBMCs or a T cell subset sorted from them (not recorded which). Written as DNA, the CDR3 is TGCAGCGTCTCCGGGACTAGCGATTGGAGCGAGACCCAGTACTTC. This codes for CSVSGTSDWSETQYF.